The entry below describes one TCR beta chain. Its antigen is unknown. The entry originates in a study of T cell responses to AZD1222 COVID-19 vaccine. The CDR3 has 13 amino acids. Deletions cut 3 bases from V and 4 bases from J, with 9 bases between. Germline V gene sequence: CDR1 SNHLY, CDR2 FYNNEI. The table came from immunoSEQ multiplex PCR; TCRdb's copy has only in-frame clones and leaves some out. The table includes about 200,000 clones, about 94% detected once. Study-wide results and limits: There were vaccine-associated CD4 TCRs across spike, dominant at 160-218 and 743-854. Spike-specific TCR repertoires showed rising breadth and depth after two AZD1222 doses. Baseline serostatus was positive in only six AZD1222 recipients. White British ancestry dominated among donors, who included more females, and clonal diversity was possibly underestimated.

The chain joins TRBV2 to TRBJ1-2; TRBD1 might be the D (5 bases). The sample here was peripheral blood, taken 28 days after the second dose of the MenACWY control vaccine. The clonotype comes from an adult who received the MenACWY meningococcal vaccine as a control. The DNA for the CDR3 is TGTGCCAGCAGTGAGTTGGGGGGCTATGGCTACACCTTC. This encodes CASSELGGYGYTF.